A selection of T cell receptor beta chains follows, all from one sample in a study of technical replicates of blood from a few donors. Some clones are missing from TCRdb's copy, which holds only in-frame ones; the method was immunoSEQ multiplex PCR. The profile shows tens of thousands of clones, roughly 93% of them singletons. The sample comprised T cells isolated from PBMCs. The source of these receptors is a human donor in good health. Each CDR3 is given with its conserved first and last residue. The D gene is left open where the match is weak. Not every row has a clone size; where given, it reads once, few, many or a size class.

len	abundance	j_gene	d_gene	v_gene	CDR3nt	CDR3aa
16	.	TRBJ2-1	.	TRBV15	TGTGCCACCACCGGTGGGACTTTGGGGGTTTACAATGAGCAGTTCTTC	CATTGGTLGVYNEQFF
15	.	TRBJ1-2	.	TRBV15	TGTGCCACCAGCAGGACGTTCGGGTCTAGCTATGGCTACACCTTC	CATSRTFGSSYGYTF
14	.	TRBJ2-3	.	TRBV5-1	TGCGCCAGCAGCCCCACGGAGGGCAGGGATACGCAGTATTTT	CASSPTEGRDTQYF
16	.	TRBJ1-1	TRBD1	TRBV19	TGTGCCAGTTCACGGACAGGGGTAAGTTTATCCACTGAAGCTTTCTTT	CASSRTGVSLSTEAFF
18	.	TRBJ2-1	TRBD1	TRBV4-1	TGCGCCAGCAGCCCACGAAAAGGTGCGAAGGGGGCTTTCAATGAGCAGTTCTTC	CASSPRKGAKGAFNEQFF
15	.	TRBJ1-6	TRBD1	TRBV11-3	TGTGCCAGCAGCACCGGGACAGTCGGCTATTCACCCCTCCACTTT	CASSTGTVGYSPLHF
15	.	TRBJ2-7	TRBD1	TRBV27	TGTGCCAGCAGTTTATCGAGGACAGGGTCCCACGAGCAGTACTTC	CASSLSRTGSHEQYF
14	.	TRBJ2-5	.	TRBV11-3	TGTGCCAGCAGCTTATTTGAGTACCAAGAGACCCAGTACTTC	CASSLFEYQETQYF
18	.	TRBJ2-7	.	TRBV5-1	TGCGCCAGCAGCTTGAAACTATCCCCGGGGGTTCCGACCTACGAGCAGTACTTC	CASSLKLSPGVPTYEQYF
11	.	TRBJ1-2	.	TRBV29-1	TGCAGCGTGGCCGGGGGATATGGCTACACCTTC	CSVAGGYGYTF
14	.	TRBJ2-1	TRBD2	TRBV7-9	TGTGCCAGCAGTTCTCCGGGGGGGAACAATGAGCAGTTCTTC	CASSSPGGNNEQFF
15	.	TRBJ2-3	.	TRBV4-1	TGCGCCAGCAGCCAAGAGGAAGGAGGGGCAGATACGCAGTATTTT	CASSQEEGGADTQYF
12	.	TRBJ1-2	.	TRBV29-1	TGCAGCGTGCCCGGGACTCTTTATGGCTACACCTTC	CSVPGTLYGYTF
15	.	TRBJ2-3	TRBD1	TRBV7-2	TGTGCCAGCAGCCTGGGACAGGGGATATCAGATACGCAGTATTTT	CASSLGQGISDTQYF
13	.	TRBJ2-7	.	TRBV10-3	TGTGCCATCAGTGAGTCGAATAGCTACGAGCAGTACTTC	CAISESNSYEQYF
17	.	TRBJ1-3	.	TRBV4-1	TGCGCCAGCAGCCAAGTTACCCGGAGCAGCTCTGGAAACACCATATATTTT	CASSQVTRSSSGNTIYF
14	.	TRBJ2-3	.	TRBV7-3	TGTGCCAGCAGCTTAAGGCAAAGCACAGATACGCAGTATTTT	CASSLRQSTDTQYF
19	once	TRBJ2-7	.	TRBV28	TGTGCCAGCAGCCTCGGTTGGGCCCTGGGACAGAGCGGGAGCTACGAGCAGTACTTC	CASSLGWALGQSGSYEQYF
16	.	TRBJ2-3	.	TRBV11-2	TGTGCCAGCAGAATAAATATGAACCTTGCGGCAGATACGCAGTATTTT	CASRINMNLAADTQYF
13	.	TRBJ2-1	TRBD2	TRBV7-6	TGTGCCAGCAGCACCCTCACTAGCGATGAGCAGTTCTTC	CASSTLTSDEQFF
12	once	TRBJ2-1	.	TRBV11-2	TGTGCCAGCAGCTTAGGACAGAATGAGCAGTTCTTC	CASSLGQNEQFF
13	few	TRBJ1-1	.	TRBV6-5	TGTGCCGTTGGACACCCCATGAACACTGAAGCTTTCTTT	CAVGHPMNTEAFF
14	few	TRBJ1-6	.	TRBV11-2	TGTGCCAGCAGCTTAGCGTCGGGTAATTCACCCCTCCACTTT	CASSLASGNSPLHF
14	.	TRBJ1-1	.	TRBV9	TGTGCCAGCAGCGTAGTGGGCAGTAACACTGAAGCTTTCTTT	CASSVVGSNTEAFF
15	.	TRBJ2-5	.	TRBV5-1	TGCGCCAGCAGCTATTTGGGGCTTGGGGAAGAGACCCAGTACTTC	CASSYLGLGEETQYF
12	.	TRBJ1-1	.	TRBV29-1	TGCAGCGTTTTGGCCATGAACACTGAAGCTTTCTTT	CSVLAMNTEAFF
15	.	TRBJ2-1	.	TRBV2	TGTGCCAGCAGTGTTCGGGGGTTCGCGATCAATGAGCAGTTCTTC	CASSVRGFAINEQFF
15	.	TRBJ2-5	TRBD1	TRBV27	TGTGCCAGCAGTAGAGGGACAGGGGGCGGGGAGACCCAGTACTTC	CASSRGTGGGETQYF
14	.	TRBJ2-7	.	TRBV6-6	TGTGCCAGCAGGTCAGGGGCCGCCCCCCACGAGCAGTACTTC	CASRSGAAPHEQYF
15	once	TRBJ1-6	.	TRBV12-2	TGTGCAACCAATAGAGGTACGGGGGTGAATTCACCCCTCCACTTT	CATNRGTGVNSPLHF
17	.	TRBJ1-3	.	TRBV12-5	TGTGCTAGTGGTTTGGTACTTGGGGGGGCGTCTGGAAACACCATATATTTT	CASGLVLGGASGNTIYF
11	.	TRBJ2-7	.	TRBV5-4	TGTGCCAGCAGCTTGGCCAACGAGCAGTACTTC	CASSLANEQYF
13	.	TRBJ1-5	.	TRBV11-2	TGTGCCAGCAGCTTAGCCCCCCGTCAGCCCCAGCATTTT	CASSLAPRQPQHF
13	.	TRBJ1-3	.	TRBV29-1	TGCAGCGCTTCGACTTCAGGGGTAAACACCATATATTTT	CSASTSGVNTIYF
15	.	TRBJ2-1	TRBD1	TRBV5-1	TGCGCCAGCAGCGTGGCAGGGGGTCTCTACAATGAGCAGTTCTTC	CASSVAGGLYNEQFF
12	.	TRBJ1-2	.	TRBV5-1	TGCGCCAGCAGCTTAGGGGTGTATGGCTACACCTTC	CASSLGVYGYTF
12	.	TRBJ1-1	.	TRBV9	TGTGCCAGCAGCGTAGGAGGCACTGAAGCTTTCTTT	CASSVGGTEAFF
14	few	TRBJ1-6	.	TRBV7-9	TGTGCCAGCAGCACGCGGGGGGGCTTAGAACCCCTCCACTTT	CASSTRGGLEPLHF
15	.	TRBJ2-1	.	TRBV7-3	TGTGCCAGCAGCTCCAGTCCCTTGACCTACAATGAGCAGTTCTTC	CASSSSPLTYNEQFF
16	.	TRBJ1-5	TRBD1	TRBV18	TGTGCCAGCTCACCGAGGACAGGGGGGAACAATCAGCCCCAGCATTTT	CASSPRTGGNNQPQHF
15	.	TRBJ2-1	TRBD2	TRBV4-2	TGTGCCAGCAGCTTCCCGGGGGGGCCCGGCTATGAGCAGTTCTTC	CASSFPGGPGYEQFF
16	.	TRBJ2-1	.	TRBV4-2	TGTGCCAGCAGCCAAGGCTACAGGGGACTGTACAATGAGCAGTTCTTC	CASSQGYRGLYNEQFF
18	.	TRBJ2-7	TRBD2	TRBV19	TGTGCCAGTAGTACCTGGACTAGCGGGAGAGACTACTCCTACGAGCAGTACTTC	CASSTWTSGRDYSYEQYF
15	once	TRBJ1-2	.	TRBV6-4	TGTGCCAGCAGTGACTCGATCGACGGGGGTACTGGCTACACCTTC	CASSDSIDGGTGYTF